Below, one TCR beta chain is given with its context. Its target is not known. A junction boundary mismatches the germline segment, possibly from a read error. Universal primer sites and UMIs were introduced during 5'RACE template-switching synthesis of TCR cDNA. From the 5' RACE reads, TCRdb called clonotypes with MiXCR, one entry per CDR3 protein. The sample includes over 250,000 distinct CDR3 sequences, about 4% of them seen just once. The sample belongs to a study of T cells after yellow fever vaccination. Turning to the study itself: Any fraction with a low cell number was prepared using SMART-Seq v4 Ultra Low Input. Study observations and caveats: The study re-detected most primary-vaccination clones after the booster (around 96% CD4, approximately 88% CD8). Researchers noted that a small share of clonotypes showed up in both CD4 and CD8 compartments.

The receptor was isolated from a man between 18 and 35 years old who received the YFV17D yellow fever vaccine. The input for sequencing was PBMCs, taken 5 days after the yellow fever booster vaccination.

This chain's CDR3 is CASTDSSSYTEQFF. The DNA for the CDR3 is TGTGCCAGCACAGACTCTAGCTCCTACACTGAGCAGTTCTTC. The J gene is TRBJ2-1, the V gene TRBV7-9, with a weak D call TRBD2 (5 bases). Looked up from germline, CDR1 is SEHNR and CDR2 is FQNEAQ (reference sequence). The CDR3 covers 14 residues.